The rows below give T cell receptor beta chains drawn from one sample of a study of shared clonotypes between healthy human individuals. Sequenced by immunoSEQ multiplex PCR; TCRdb stores in-frame clones only, minus some. Counted here are around 1.1 million clones, 60% to 85% occurring once; the ten biggest clones make up about 0.89%. Sample: memory CD4+ T cells from PBMCs. The receptors shown here come from a young man in good health. Some clones in this sample may be carry-over from other donors' samples. The CDR3 runs from the conserved cysteine through the conserved F or W.

v_gene: TRBV4-3
j_gene: TRBJ2-7
CDR3aa: CASSQDRQRSYEQYF

v_gene: TRBV18
j_gene: TRBJ1-1
CDR3aa: CASSPTAELNTEAFF

v_gene: TRBV10-3
j_gene: TRBJ2-1
CDR3aa: CAIRGDRGPQGNEQFF

v_gene: TRBV2
j_gene: TRBJ2-2
CDR3aa: CASRGGLAGTGELFF

v_gene: TRBV19
j_gene: TRBJ1-2
CDR3aa: CASSPTWGAGYTF

v_gene: TRBV11-2
j_gene: TRBJ2-7
CDR3aa: CASSLISSEQYF

v_gene: TRBV28
j_gene: TRBJ1-2
CDR3aa: CASSLFRQGAYGYTF

v_gene: TRBV7-2
j_gene: TRBJ2-3
CDR3aa: CASSFGPARSTDTQYF

v_gene: TRBV18
j_gene: TRBJ1-1
CDR3aa: CASSPGQLFTEAFF

v_gene: TRBV28
j_gene: TRBJ1-5
CDR3aa: CASSQGGFNQPQHF

v_gene: TRBV7-3
j_gene: TRBJ2-5
CDR3aa: CASSPGGGETQYF

v_gene: TRBV29-1
j_gene: TRBJ1-5
CDR3aa: CSVAASYNQPQHF

v_gene: TRBV7-8
j_gene: TRBJ2-1
CDR3aa: CASSFRTGEGAEQFF

v_gene: TRBV5-1
j_gene: TRBJ1-1
CDR3aa: CASSLAETVNTEAFF

v_gene: TRBV7-2
j_gene: TRBJ2-2
CDR3aa: CASSHSSGRADTGELFF

v_gene: TRBV5-1
j_gene: TRBJ1-3
CDR3aa: CASSSLGSGGGNTIYF

v_gene: TRBV5-8
j_gene: TRBJ1-6
CDR3aa: CASSVGVQAPLHF

v_gene: TRBV5-4
j_gene: TRBJ1-4
CDR3aa: CASSQGQGGEKLFF

v_gene: TRBV10-3
j_gene: TRBJ1-2
CDR3aa: CAISDLRGNYGYTF

v_gene: TRBV7-2
j_gene: TRBJ2-1
CDR3aa: CASSFLTGIAYNEQFF

v_gene: TRBV7-8
j_gene: TRBJ1-1
CDR3aa: CASSLVGGATEAFF

v_gene: TRBV19
j_gene: TRBJ2-7
CDR3aa: CASRGTGASYEQYF